This T cell receptor beta chain was obtained from a study of CD8+CD57+ T cells in acquired aplastic anemia. The CDR3 covers 13 residues. V lost 0 bases, J lost 14 bases, and 17 bases lay in between. CDR1 SQVTM and CDR2 ANQGSEA come from the germline V gene. The template used for profiling TCR beta VDJ and CDR3 was genomic DNA. TCRdb reprocessed the reads via MiXCR and lists one record per CDR3 protein. Here the sample spans about 400,000 distinct CDR3 sequences, 55% to 70% being singletons. This chain joins TRBV29-1 and TRBJ2-1; unclear D gene. This sequence was found in a human donor in good health, serving as a control. Sequencing was carried out using sorted CD4+, CD8+, or CD8+CD57+ T cells (not recorded which) from PBMCs. For the CDR3, the DNA is TGCAGCGTTGAAGATCAAGGCGCTGAAGAGAAGTTCTTC. Its translation: CSVEDQGAEEKFF.